This T cell receptor (beta chain) was retrieved from a study of response to subunit inactivated influenza vaccine. Whole-study findings and limits: A suggestion made by the authors is that each seasonal influenza vaccination recruits few new T cells.

The CDR3 length is 15 residues. CDR1 ENHRY and CDR2 SYGVKD come from the germline V gene. Trimming at V came to 3 bases and at J to 6 bases, leaving 8 bases not matched to a gene. TCRdb itself ran the RT-PCR reads through MiXCR, one entry per CDR3 protein. The sample includes roughly 550,000 distinct CDR3 sequences, approximately 20% of them seen just once. This clonotype was recorded a few times. What it binds is not known. In addition, the sample was reused for a study of T cells expressing NK-cell markers. From that study: 5'RACE template switching with UMIs generated TCR beta cDNA. Underlying the TCR beta repertoires were sorted CD3+CD56+NKG2C+, CD3+CD56+NKG2C- and CD3+CD56-NKG2C+ T cells. HCMV serostatus: seven of eight sequenced donors positive, one negative.

The chain employs TRBV10-3 and TRBJ2-1, with 7 bases that match TRBD2. The specimen was CD4+ T cells sorted from PBMCs, collected 11 to 12 days after vaccination. The TCR comes from a man aged 50-59 years who received an inactivated influenza vaccine. The CDR3: CAISDSQGGSNEQFF. The CDR3, as DNA: TGTGCCATCAGTGATAGCCAGGGCGGGAGCAATGAGCAGTTCTTC.